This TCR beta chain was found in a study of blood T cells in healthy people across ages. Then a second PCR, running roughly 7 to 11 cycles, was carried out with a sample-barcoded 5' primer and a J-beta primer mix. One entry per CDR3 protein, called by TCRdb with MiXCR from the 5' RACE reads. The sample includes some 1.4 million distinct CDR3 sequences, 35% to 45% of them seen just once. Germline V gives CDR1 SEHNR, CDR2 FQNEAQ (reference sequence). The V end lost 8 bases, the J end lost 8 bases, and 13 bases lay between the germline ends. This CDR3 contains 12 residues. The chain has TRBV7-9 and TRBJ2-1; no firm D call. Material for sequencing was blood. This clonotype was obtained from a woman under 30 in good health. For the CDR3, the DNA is TGTGCCAGCGGCGCCCTGTTGGATGAGCAGTTCTTC. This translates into CASGALLDEQFF.